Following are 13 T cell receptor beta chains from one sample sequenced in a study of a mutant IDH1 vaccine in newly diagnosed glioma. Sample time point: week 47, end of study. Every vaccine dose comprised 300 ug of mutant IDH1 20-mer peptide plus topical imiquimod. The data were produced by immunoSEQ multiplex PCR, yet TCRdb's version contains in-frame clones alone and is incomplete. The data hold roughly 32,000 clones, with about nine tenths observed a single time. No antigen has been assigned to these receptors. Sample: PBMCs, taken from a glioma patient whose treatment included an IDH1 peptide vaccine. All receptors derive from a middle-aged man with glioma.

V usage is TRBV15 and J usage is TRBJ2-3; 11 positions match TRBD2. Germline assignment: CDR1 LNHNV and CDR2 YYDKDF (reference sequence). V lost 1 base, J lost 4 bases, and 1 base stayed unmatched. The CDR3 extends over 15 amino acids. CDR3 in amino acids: CATSRVAGGPDTQYF. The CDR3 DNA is TGTGCCACCAGCAGAGTAGCGGGGGGGCCAGATACGCAGTATTTT.

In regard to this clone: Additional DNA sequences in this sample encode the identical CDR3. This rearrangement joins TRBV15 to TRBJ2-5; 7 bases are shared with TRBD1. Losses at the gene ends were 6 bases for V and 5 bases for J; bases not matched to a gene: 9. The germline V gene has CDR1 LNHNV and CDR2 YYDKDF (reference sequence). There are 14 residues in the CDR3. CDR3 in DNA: TGTGCCACCAGTAGGGACAGAGGGCTGGAGACCCAGTACTTC. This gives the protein CATSRDRGLETQYF.

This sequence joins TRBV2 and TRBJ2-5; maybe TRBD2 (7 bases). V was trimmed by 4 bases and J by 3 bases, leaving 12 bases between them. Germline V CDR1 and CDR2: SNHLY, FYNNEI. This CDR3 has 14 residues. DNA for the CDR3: TGTGCCAGCAGTGTCCAGGGGACTAAAGAGACCCAGTACTTC. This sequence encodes CASSVQGTKETQYF.

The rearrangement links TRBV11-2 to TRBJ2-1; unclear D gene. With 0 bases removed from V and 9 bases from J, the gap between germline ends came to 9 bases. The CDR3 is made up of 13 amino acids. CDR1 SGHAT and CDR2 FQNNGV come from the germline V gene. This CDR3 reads CASSLDLVGEQFF. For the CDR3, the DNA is TGTGCCAGCAGCTTAGATCTTGTGGGTGAGCAGTTCTTC.

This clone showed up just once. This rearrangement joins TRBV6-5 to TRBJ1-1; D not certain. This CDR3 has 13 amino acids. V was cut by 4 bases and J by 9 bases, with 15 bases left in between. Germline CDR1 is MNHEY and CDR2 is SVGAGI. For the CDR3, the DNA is TGTGCCAGCAGTTTCGGTCGGGCCAGAAAAGCTTTCTTT. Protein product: CASSFGRARKAFF.

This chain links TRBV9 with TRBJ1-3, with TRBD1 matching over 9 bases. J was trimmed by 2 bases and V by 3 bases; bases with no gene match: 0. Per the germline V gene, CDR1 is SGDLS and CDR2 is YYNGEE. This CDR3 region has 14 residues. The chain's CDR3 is CASSGDRAGNTIYF. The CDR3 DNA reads TGTGCCAGCAGCGGGGACAGGGCTGGAAACACCATATATTTT. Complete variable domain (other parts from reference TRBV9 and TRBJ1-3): DSGVTQTPKHLITATGQRVTLRCSPRSGDLSVYWYQQSLDQGLQFLIQYYNGEERAKGNILERFSAQQFPDLHSELNLSSLELGDSALYFCASSGDRAGNTIYFGEGSWLTVV.

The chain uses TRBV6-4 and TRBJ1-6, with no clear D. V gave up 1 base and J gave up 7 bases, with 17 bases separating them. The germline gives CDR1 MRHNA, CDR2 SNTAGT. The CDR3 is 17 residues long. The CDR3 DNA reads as TGTGCCAGCAGTGACTTCTCACTCACGGGGAGGAATTCACCCCTCCACTTT. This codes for CASSDFSLTGRNSPLHF.

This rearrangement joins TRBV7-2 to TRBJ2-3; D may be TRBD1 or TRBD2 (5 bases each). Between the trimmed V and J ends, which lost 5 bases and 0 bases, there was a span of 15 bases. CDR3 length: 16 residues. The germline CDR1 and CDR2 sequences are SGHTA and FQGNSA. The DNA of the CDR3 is TGTGCCAGCAGCAGAGGGGTCGCTATCAGCACAGATACGCAGTATTTT. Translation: CASSRGVAISTDTQYF.

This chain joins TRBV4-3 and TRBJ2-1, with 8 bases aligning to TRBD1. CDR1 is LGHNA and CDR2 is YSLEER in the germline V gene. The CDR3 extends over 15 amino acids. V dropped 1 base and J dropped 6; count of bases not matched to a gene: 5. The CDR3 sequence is CASSQGQGIGNEQFF. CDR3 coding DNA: TGCGCCAGCAGCCAAGGACAGGGGATTGGCAATGAGCAGTTCTTC.

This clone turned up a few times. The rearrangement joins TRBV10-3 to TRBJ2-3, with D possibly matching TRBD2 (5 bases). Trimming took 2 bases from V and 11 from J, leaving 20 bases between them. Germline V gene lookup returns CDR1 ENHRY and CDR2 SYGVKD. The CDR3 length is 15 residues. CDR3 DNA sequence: TGTGCCATCAGTGAGGCACAAGGAAACGGGGAATGGCAGTATTTT. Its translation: CAISEAQGNGEWQYF.

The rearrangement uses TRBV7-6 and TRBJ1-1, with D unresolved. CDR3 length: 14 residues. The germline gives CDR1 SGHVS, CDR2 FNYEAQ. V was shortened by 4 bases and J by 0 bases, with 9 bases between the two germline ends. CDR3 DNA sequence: TGTGCCAGCAGCTCGTTAGTCATGAACACTGAAGCTTTCTTT. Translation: CASSSLVMNTEAFF. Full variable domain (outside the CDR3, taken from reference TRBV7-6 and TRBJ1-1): GAGVSQSPRYKVTKRGQDVALRCDPISGHVSLYWYRQALGQGPEFLTYFNYEAQQDKSGLPNDRFSAERPEGSISTLTIQRTEQRDSAMYRCASSSLVMNTEAFFGQGTRLTVV.

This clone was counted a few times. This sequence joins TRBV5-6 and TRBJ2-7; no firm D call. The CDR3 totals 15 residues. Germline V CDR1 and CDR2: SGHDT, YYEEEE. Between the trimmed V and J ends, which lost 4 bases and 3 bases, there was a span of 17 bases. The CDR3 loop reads CASSAGPDLHYEQYF. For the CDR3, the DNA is TGTGCCAGCAGCGCCGGTCCCGACCTTCACTACGAGCAGTACTTC.

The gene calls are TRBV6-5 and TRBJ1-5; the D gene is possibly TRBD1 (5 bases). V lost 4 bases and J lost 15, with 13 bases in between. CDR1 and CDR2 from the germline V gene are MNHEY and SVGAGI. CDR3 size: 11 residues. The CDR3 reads CASSSGQKWHF. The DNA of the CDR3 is TGTGCCAGCAGTTCAGGGCAGAAATGGCATTTT.